The 11 T cell receptor beta chains below were found in one sample sequenced in a study of T-cell reconstitution after alpha-beta-depleted transplantation in children. Preparation of the TCRbeta library was carried out with unique molecular identifiers. TCRdb reanalysed the PCR reads using MiXCR and keeps one entry per CDR3 protein. This sample has roughly 120,000 distinct CDR3 sequences; 9% to 12% occur once, and the top ten carry around 34%. Sequences were derived from PBMCs, sampled before TCRalphabeta/CD19-depleted stem cell transplant. The receptor set was obtained from a boy between 2 and 10 years old with acute lymphoblastic leukemia, due to receive a stem cell transplant.

In this sample, this clonotype turned up many times. The chain is built from TRBV12-3 or TRBV12-4 and TRBJ1-5; TRBD1 aligns across 11 bases. V shed 1 base and J 6 bases; nucleotides not matched to a gene: 2. The CDR3 spans 15 residues. CDR3 nucleotide sequence: TGTGCCAGCAGTTTAGGGGACAGGGGGTTTCAGCCCCAGCATTTT. Its protein is CASSLGDRGFQPQHF.

The rearrangement joins TRBV28 to TRBJ2-1; 9 positions match TRBD2. CDR1 MDHEN and CDR2 SYDVKM come from the germline V gene. There are 17 residues in the CDR3. Trimming removed 4 bases from V and 10 bases from J; junction bases left unmatched: 17. The CDR3 DNA follows: TGTGCCAGCAGTTCCCCGGGGTTCGCGGGAGGGCCAAGGGAGCAGTTCTTC. It is translated as CASSSPGFAGGPREQFF.

This clonotype appeared many times. The chain combines TRBV12-3 or TRBV12-4 with TRBJ1-2; D is undetermined. This CDR3 is 15 amino acids long. The V and J ends lost 5 bases and 1 base respectively, with 14 bases between them. CDR3 sequence: CASSPIPQINYGYTF. The CDR3, as DNA: TGTGCCAGCAGTCCCATCCCGCAGATTAACTATGGCTACACCTTC.

The chain joins TRBV5-1 to TRBJ2-7, with D possibly matching TRBD1 (5 bases). CDR3 length equals 16 residues. CDR1 is SGHRS, CDR2 YFSETQ, per germline. Trimming removed 2 bases from V and 3 bases from J, with 18 bases in between. The CDR3 spells CASSLSSGQKNYEQYF. The CDR3 DNA reads as TGCGCCAGCAGCTTAAGTTCAGGACAAAAAAACTACGAGCAGTACTTC.

This clonotype has just a few counts. The chain couples TRBV4-2 to TRBJ2-7, with a tentative D call TRBD1 (6 bases). The CDR3 covers 14 residues. Between the trimmed V and J ends, which lost 0 bases and 5 bases, there was a span of 11 bases. Germline-derived CDR1 and CDR2 are LGHNA and YNFKEQ. The CDR3 DNA reads TGTGCCAGCAGCCAAGACAGGGGAAGAGACGAGCAGTACTTC. Translated, it gives CASSQDRGRDEQYF.

The table lists this clonotype with many counts. This sequence joins TRBV7-9 and TRBJ2-5, with TRBD2 matching over 8 bases. CDR3 length equals 14 residues. The germline V gene has CDR1 SEHNR and CDR2 FQNEAQ (reference sequence). V lost 4 bases and J lost 3; bases outside the gene matches: 4. The CDR3 spells CASSSAGGKETQYF. DNA of the CDR3: TGTGCCAGCAGCTCGGCGGGAGGCAAAGAGACCCAGTACTTC.

This clonotype came up a few times. In DNA, the CDR3 is TGTGCCAGCAGTTCCGGACAGTTCGAGGGCTACACCTTC. Amino acids: CASSSGQFEGYTF. The genes are TRBV28 and TRBJ1-2; tentative D call: TRBD1 (6 bases). V lost 4 bases to trimming and J lost 8 bases, with 14 bases between them. The CDR3 contains 13 residues. Germline V gives CDR1 MDHEN, CDR2 SYDVKM.

There are many counts of this clonotype. CDR3 loop: CASSGDRDQGYTF. Here the CDR3 DNA reads TGTGCCAGTAGTGGTGACAGGGATCAAGGCTACACCTTC. This chain connects TRBV19 to TRBJ1-2; 7 nucleotides align to TRBD1. The ends lost 5 bases at V and 8 bases at J; junction bases unmatched: 8. This CDR3 is 13 amino acids long. Germline CDR1 LNHDA, CDR2 SQIVND (reference sequence).

The chain is built from TRBV20-1 and TRBJ1-2; 7 bases are shared with TRBD1. The junction had 13 bases not matched to a gene; V was cut back by 3 bases and J by 6 bases. Germline V CDR1 and CDR2: DFQATT, SNEGSKA (reference sequence). This CDR3 contains 15 residues. The CDR3 nucleotides are TGCAGTGCTAGGCCTCCGGGACAGCCATATGATGGCTACACCTTC. Protein: CSARPPGQPYDGYTF.

This clonotype was recorded a few times. The chain combines TRBV20-1 with TRBJ2-5; D not certain. V was cut by 3 bases and J by 2 bases, with 4 bases left in between. CDR1 DFQATT and CDR2 SNEGSKA come from the germline V gene (reference sequence). The CDR3 consists of 11 residues. DNA of the CDR3: TGCAGTGCTAGTGGTCAAGAGACCCAGTACTTC. It codes for CSASGQETQYF.

This clonotype has just a few counts. CDR3 DNA: TGCAGTGCCCCCGCCGCGGGAGGCCTTTTCTCCTACAATGAGCAGTTCTTC. The encoded protein is CSAPAAGGLFSYNEQFF. This rearrangement joins TRBV20-1 to TRBJ2-1, with TRBD2 matching over 8 bases. With V trimmed by 6 bases and J by 0 bases, 13 bases remained unmatched. CDR1 and CDR2 (germline): DFQATT, SNEGSKA (reference sequence). This CDR3 has 17 residues.